This TCR beta chain was recovered during a study of cytomegalovirus exposure and HLA in healthy donors. Regarding the study as a whole: Sequencing likely produced, as an artifact, a cluster of highly shared sequence variants. TCR beta sequences reportedly predicted most subjects' HLA-A and HLA-B alleles accurately. Earlier analysis yielded a pattern in which most TCR beta V segments were productive about 90% or about 30% of the time.

Comments on this clone: Its antigen remains unknown.

Germline V CDR1 and CDR2: SGHDT, YYEEEE. The V and J ends lost 2 bases and 5 bases, in that order; junction bases with no gene match: 9. This CDR3 has 15 amino acids. This PCR relied on a set of 60 Vbeta primers and 13 Jbeta primers. Data came from immunoSEQ multiplex PCR; TCRdb stores just in-frame clones and leaves some out. The top ten clones hold more than 0.8% of a sample with approximately 240,000 clones, more than 85% of them seen once. The rearrangement joins TRBV5-6 to TRBJ2-5, with TRBD2 matching 7 bases. Sequenced: PBMCs. This clonotype was obtained from a woman between 18 and 29 years old in good health and CMV-seronegative. As DNA, the CDR3 is TGTGCCAGCAGCTTTAGGCGGGAGCGTTGGGAGACCCAGTACTTC. Protein: CASSFRRERWETQYF.